Reported below is one T cell receptor (beta chain). The antigen is not known. This may be a read error: a much more frequent sequence differs by one nucleotide. The CDR3 does not end in the conserved phenylalanine or tryptophan, so this is likely a read error. In germline, CDR1 is SEHNR, CDR2 FQNEAQ (reference sequence). This CDR3 spans 14 amino acids. V lost 4 bases, J lost 7 bases, and 17 bases lay in between. Samples came from axillary lymph nodes draining the breast cancer. TCRdb independently ran MiXCR on the multiplex PCR reads; one entry per CDR3 protein. This sample yields around 170,000 distinct CDR3 sequences, of which approximately 30% are seen a single time; around 4% belongs to the top ten. This sample stems from a study of breast tumors, draining lymph nodes, adjacent tissues. Study results and limitations: Tumors had less TCR diversity than lymph nodes, more than nontumor tissue. Luminal-like breast cancer showed significantly higher tumor–nontumor repertoire similarity than basal-like.

The sequence derives from a female donor with breast cancer. Some clones in this sample may be carry-over from other donors' samples. The sample was axillary lymph node tissue. This chain joins TRBV7-9 and TRBJ2-7, with a tentative D call TRBD2 (5 bases). The CDR3 sequence is CASSSGVSLREQYL. The CDR3 DNA follows: TGTGCCAGCAGCTCCGGGGTGAGTTTACGGGAGCAGTACCTC.